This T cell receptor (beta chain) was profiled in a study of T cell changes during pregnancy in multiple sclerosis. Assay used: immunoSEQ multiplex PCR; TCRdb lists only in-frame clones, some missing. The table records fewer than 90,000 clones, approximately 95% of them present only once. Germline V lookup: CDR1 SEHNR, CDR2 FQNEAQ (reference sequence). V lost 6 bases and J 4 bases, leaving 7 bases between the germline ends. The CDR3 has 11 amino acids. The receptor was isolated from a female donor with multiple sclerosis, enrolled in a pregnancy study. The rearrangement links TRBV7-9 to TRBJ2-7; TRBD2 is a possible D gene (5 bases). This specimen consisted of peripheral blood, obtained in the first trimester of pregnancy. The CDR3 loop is CASSRGYEQYF. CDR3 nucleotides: TGTGCCAGCAGTCGGGGTTACGAGCAGTACTTC.